This record looks at one TCR beta chain sequence and its context. This entry belongs to a study of blood T cell repertoires in COVID-19. About the research overall: Some COVID-19 samples were acute and others convalescent; all came from the United States, Italy and Spain.

V lost 4 bases and J lost 0; bases outside the gene matches: 5. From germline, CDR1 is SGHNT and CDR2 YENEEA. This CDR3 comprises 16 residues. Only in-frame clones appear in the TCRdb table, and some are missing; sequencing was by immunoSEQ multiplex PCR. The data contain 250,000 to 350,000 clones, 80% to 95% of them seen just once; the ten biggest clones take up about 1.1%. The TCR originated in a woman aged 25-40 years who had recovered from COVID-19. The sample consisted of PBMCs or T cells enriched from blood (not recorded which). This chain joins TRBV11-3 and TRBJ2-1; 8 nucleotides line up with TRBD2. DNA for the CDR3: TGTGCCAGCAGCTATAGACTAGCGAGCTCCTACAATGAGCAGTTCTTC. It yields the protein CASSYRLASSYNEQFF.